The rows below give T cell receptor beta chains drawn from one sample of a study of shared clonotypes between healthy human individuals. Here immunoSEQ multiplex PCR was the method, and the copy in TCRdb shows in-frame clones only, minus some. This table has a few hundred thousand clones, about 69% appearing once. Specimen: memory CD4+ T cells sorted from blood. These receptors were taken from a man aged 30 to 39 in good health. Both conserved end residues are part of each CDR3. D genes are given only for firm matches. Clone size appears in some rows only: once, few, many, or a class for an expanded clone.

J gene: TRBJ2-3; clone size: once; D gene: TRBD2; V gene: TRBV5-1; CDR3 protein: CASSLAVAGNTDTQYF; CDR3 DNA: TGCGCCAGCAGCTTGGCGGTAGCGGGTAACACAGATACGCAGTATTTT
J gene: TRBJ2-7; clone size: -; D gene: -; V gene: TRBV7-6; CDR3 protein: CASSRAGLGYSYEQYF; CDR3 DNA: TGTGCCAGCAGCCGTGCGGGATTGGGCTACTCCTACGAGCAGTACTTC
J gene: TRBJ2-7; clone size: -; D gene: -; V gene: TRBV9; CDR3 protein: CASSVGQGNYEQYF; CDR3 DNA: TGTGCCAGCAGCGTAGGGCAGGGAAACTACGAGCAGTACTTC
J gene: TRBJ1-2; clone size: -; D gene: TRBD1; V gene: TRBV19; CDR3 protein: CASGPGQPRYGYTF; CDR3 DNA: TGTGCCAGTGGACCGGGACAGCCACGATATGGCTACACCTTC
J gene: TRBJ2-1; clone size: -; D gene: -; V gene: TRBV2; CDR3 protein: CASSRTYNEQFF; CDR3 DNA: TGTGCCAGCAGCCGGACATACAATGAGCAGTTCTTC
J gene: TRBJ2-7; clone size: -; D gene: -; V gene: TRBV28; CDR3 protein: CASRGAISYEQYF; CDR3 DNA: TGTGCCAGCAGGGGCGCAATCTCCTACGAGCAGTACTTC
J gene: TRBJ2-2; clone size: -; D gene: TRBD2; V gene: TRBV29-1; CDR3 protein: CSVGLAGGSGELFF; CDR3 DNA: TGCAGCGTTGGGTTAGCGGGAGGTTCCGGGGAGCTGTTTTTT
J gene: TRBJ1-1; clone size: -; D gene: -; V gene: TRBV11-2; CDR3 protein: CASSLFVSGKGTEAFF; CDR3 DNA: TGTGCCAGCAGCTTATTCGTCAGTGGGAAAGGCACTGAAGCTTTCTTT
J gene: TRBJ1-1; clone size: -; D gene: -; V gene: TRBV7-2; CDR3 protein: CASSLHQNTEAFF; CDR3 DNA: TGTGCCAGCAGCCTCCACCAGAACACTGAAGCTTTCTTT
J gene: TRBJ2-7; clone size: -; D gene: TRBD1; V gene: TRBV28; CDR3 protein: CASRSMVIFWDSSYEQYF; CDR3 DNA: TGTGCCAGCAGAAGCATGGTAATTTTTTGGGACAGCTCCTACGAGCAGTACTTC
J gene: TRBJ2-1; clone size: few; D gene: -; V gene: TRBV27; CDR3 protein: CASSPSVYNEQFF; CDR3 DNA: TGTGCCAGCAGTCCCTCAGTATACAATGAGCAGTTCTTC
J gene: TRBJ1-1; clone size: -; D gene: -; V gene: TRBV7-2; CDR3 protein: CASSLRETEAFF; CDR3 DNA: TGTGCCAGCAGCTTGAGGGAGACTGAAGCTTTCTTT
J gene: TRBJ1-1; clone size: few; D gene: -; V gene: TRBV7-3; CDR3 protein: CASNQGVDTEAFF; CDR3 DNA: TGTGCCAGCAACCAGGGAGTAGACACTGAAGCTTTCTTT
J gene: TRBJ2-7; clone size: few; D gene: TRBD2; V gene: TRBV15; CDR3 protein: CATSRGTSGTYEQYF; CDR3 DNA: TGTGCCACCAGCAGAGGGACTAGCGGAACCTACGAGCAGTACTTC
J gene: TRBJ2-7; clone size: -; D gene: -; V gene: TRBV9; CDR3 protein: CASSPTASYAGEQYF; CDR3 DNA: TGTGCCAGCAGTCCCACAGCCAGCTATGCGGGAGAGCAGTACTTC
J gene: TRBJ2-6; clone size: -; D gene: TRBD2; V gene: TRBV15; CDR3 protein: CATSRDGEGSGANVLTF; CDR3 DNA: TGTGCCACCAGCAGAGATGGGGAGGGCTCTGGGGCCAACGTCCTGACTTTC
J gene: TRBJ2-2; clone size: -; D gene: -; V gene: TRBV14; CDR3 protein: CASSQVRWTGELFF; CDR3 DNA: TGTGCCAGCAGCCAAGTAAGATGGACCGGGGAGCTGTTTTTT
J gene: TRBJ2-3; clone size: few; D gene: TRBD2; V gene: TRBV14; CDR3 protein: CASSLSGADTQYF; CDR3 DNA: TGTGCCAGCAGCCTAAGCGGGGCAGATACGCAGTATTTT
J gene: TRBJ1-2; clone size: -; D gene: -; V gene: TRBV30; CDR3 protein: CAWSPPGFGFYGYTF; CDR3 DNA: TGTGCCTGGAGCCCCCCAGGGTTCGGTTTCTATGGCTACACCTTC
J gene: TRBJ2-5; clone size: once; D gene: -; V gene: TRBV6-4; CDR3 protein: CASSDPRPSFETQYF; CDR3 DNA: TGTGCCAGCAGTGACCCGCGGCCAAGTTTCGAGACCCAGTACTTC
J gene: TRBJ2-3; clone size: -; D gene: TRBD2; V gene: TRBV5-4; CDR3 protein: CASSRGTSGLTDTQYF; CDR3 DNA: TGTGCCAGCAGCAGAGGGACTAGCGGGCTCACAGATACGCAGTATTTT
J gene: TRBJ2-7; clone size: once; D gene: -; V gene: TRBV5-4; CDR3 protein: CASSPPGGGQYF; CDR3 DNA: TGTGCCAGCAGCCCCCCCGGAGGGGGGCAGTACTTC
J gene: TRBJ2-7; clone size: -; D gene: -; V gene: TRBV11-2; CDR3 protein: CASSHPIASTYEQYF; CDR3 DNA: TGTGCCAGCAGCCACCCGATCGCTAGCACCTACGAGCAGTACTTC
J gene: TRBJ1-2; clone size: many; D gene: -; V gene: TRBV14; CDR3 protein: CASSYRDPRSGDGYTF; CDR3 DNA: TGTGCCAGCAGCTACAGGGACCCAAGGTCTGGGGATGGCTACACCTTC
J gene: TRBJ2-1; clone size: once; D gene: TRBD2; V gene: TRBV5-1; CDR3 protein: CASRLERGTGEQFF; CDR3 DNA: TGCGCCAGCAGATTAGAGCGGGGAACGGGTGAGCAGTTCTTC
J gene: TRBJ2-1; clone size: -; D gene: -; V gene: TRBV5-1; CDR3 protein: CASSLQGSPSYNEQFF; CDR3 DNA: TGCGCCAGCAGCTTGCAGGGTTCGCCCTCCTACAATGAGCAGTTCTTC
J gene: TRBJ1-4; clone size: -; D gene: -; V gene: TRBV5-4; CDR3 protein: CASSLGIDNEKLFF; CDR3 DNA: TGTGCCAGCAGCTTGGGAATAGATAATGAAAAACTGTTTTTT
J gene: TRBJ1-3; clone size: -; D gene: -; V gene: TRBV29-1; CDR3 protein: CSPGGAQGNTIYF; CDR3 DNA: TGCAGCCCCGGGGGGGCCCAGGGAAACACCATATATTTT
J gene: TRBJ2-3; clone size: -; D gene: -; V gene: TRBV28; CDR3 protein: CASSLSGAWAVGTDTQYF; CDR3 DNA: TGTGCCAGCAGTTTATCGGGCGCGTGGGCAGTGGGCACAGATACGCAGTATTTT
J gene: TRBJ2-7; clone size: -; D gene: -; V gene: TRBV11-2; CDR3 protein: CASSLLGGHEQYF; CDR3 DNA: TGTGCCAGCAGCTTATTGGGCGGGCACGAGCAGTACTTC
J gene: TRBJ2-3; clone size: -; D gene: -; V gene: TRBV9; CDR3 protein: CASSPGWGKSTDTQYF; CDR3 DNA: TGTGCCAGCAGCCCAGGTTGGGGTAAGAGCACAGATACGCAGTATTTT
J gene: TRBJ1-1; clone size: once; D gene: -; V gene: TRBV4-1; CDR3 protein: CASSRGGERKAFF; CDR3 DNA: TGCGCCAGCAGCCGAGGGGGTGAAAGGAAAGCTTTCTTT
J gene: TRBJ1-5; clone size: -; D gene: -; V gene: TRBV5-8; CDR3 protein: CASSKNQPQHF; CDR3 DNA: TGTGCCAGCAGCAAGAATCAGCCCCAGCATTTT